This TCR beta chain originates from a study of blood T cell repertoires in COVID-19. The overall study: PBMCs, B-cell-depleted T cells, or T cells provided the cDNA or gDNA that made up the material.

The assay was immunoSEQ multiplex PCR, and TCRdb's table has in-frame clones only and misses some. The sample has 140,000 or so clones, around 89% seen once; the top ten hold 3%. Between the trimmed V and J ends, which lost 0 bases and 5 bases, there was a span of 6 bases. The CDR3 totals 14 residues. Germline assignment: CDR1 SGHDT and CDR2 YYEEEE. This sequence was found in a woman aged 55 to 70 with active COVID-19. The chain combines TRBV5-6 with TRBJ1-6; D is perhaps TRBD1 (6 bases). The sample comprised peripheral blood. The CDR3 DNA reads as TGTGCCAGCAGCTTGGACAGGGATAATTCACCCCTCCACTTT. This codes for CASSLDRDNSPLHF.